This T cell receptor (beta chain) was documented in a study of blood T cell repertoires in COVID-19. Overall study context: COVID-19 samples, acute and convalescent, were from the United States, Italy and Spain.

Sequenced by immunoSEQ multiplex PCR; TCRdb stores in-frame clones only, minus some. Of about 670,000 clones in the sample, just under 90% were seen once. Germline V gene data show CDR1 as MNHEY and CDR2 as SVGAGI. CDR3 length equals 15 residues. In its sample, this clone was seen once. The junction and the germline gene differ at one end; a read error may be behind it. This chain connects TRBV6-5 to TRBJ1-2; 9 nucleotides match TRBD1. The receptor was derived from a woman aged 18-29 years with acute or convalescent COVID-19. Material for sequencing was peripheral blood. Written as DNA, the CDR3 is TGTGCCAACCGAACAGGGGGCGAGCCTAATTATGGCTACACCTTC. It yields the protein CANRTGGEPNYGYTF.